This is a list of T cell receptor beta chains from one sample in a study of T-cell reconstitution after alpha-beta-depleted transplantation in children. TCRdb ran MiXCR on the PCR reads and lists one entry per CDR3 protein. In the table there are 450,000 to 500,000 distinct CDR3 sequences, approximately 12% of which are singletons. The specimen comprised PBMCs from the stem cell graft donor, sampled from the stem cell graft. These receptors all stem from a human donor who donated a stem cell graft to a child with combined immunodeficiency. Both conserved end residues are part of each CDR3. The D gene is left open where the match is weak. Clone size appears in some rows only: once, few, many, or a class for an expanded clone.

cdr3_nt cdr3_aa v_call d_call j_call clone_size
TGTGCCAGCAGCTACACACAGGGGGCGAACGGAAACACCATATATTTT CASSYTQGANGNTIYF TRBV7-2 TRBD1 TRBJ1-3 .
TGCAGTGCCAAAGACTCGGGACTAACCAGGGGCGAGCAGTACTTC CSAKDSGLTRGEQYF TRBV20-1 . TRBJ2-7 few
TGTGCCAGCAGCTTCGCCCAAAGCCTCGGGGAGCTGTTTTTT CASSFAQSLGELFF TRBV27 . TRBJ2-2 .
TGTGCCAGCAGTCATTATACAGGGAGGAACACTGAAGCTTTCTTT CASSHYTGRNTEAFF TRBV12-3/TRBV12-4 . TRBJ1-1 many
TGTGCCAGCGGACAGGGTTTGACCTACGAGCAGTACTTC CASGQGLTYEQYF TRBV6-5 TRBD1 TRBJ2-7 .
TGTGCCAGCACCCCGGATATCTCTGGAAACACCATATATTTT CASTPDISGNTIYF TRBV6-1 . TRBJ1-3 few
TGTGCCAGCAGCCGGGAGGCAGGGGTTTACAATGAGCAGTTCTTC CASSREAGVYNEQFF TRBV7-2 . TRBJ2-1 many
TGCAGTGCCCGGACTACTAGTTTCATTGAGCAGTTCTTC CSARTTSFIEQFF TRBV20-1 . TRBJ2-1 .
TGTGCCAGCTCACCACAGGGGGCCGAGGATCAAGCTTTCTTT CASSPQGAEDQAFF TRBV18 TRBD1 TRBJ1-1 few
TGTGCCAGCAGCACTCAGGCGGGGGAGAAGTACTTC CASSTQAGEKYF TRBV12-3/TRBV12-4 TRBD2 TRBJ2-5 .
TGCAGTGCTAGAGATGGGACTAGTCACAATGAGCAGTTCTTC CSARDGTSHNEQFF TRBV20-1 TRBD2 TRBJ2-1 many
TGTGCCAGCAGTTTGGGCAGGGTTGGAAGCTCCTATAATTCACCCCTCCACTTT CASSLGRVGSSYNSPLHF TRBV12-3/TRBV12-4 . TRBJ1-6 .
TGTGCCAGCAGCTTGGTGGAGGTAGTAGTATACAATGAGCAGTTCTTC CASSLVEVVVYNEQFF TRBV7-9 . TRBJ2-1 many
TGTGCCAGCAGCTCCGCCGCCTTGACTGGAAACACCATATATTTT CASSSAALTGNTIYF TRBV7-9 . TRBJ1-3 few
TGTGCCAGCAGTTTATTAGGGACTAGCGTTACCTACGAGCAGTACTTC CASSLLGTSVTYEQYF TRBV27 TRBD2 TRBJ2-7 many
TGTGCTAGTGGTTTGGTACTAAGGACAGGGGCCGTCACAGATACGCAGTATTTT CASGLVLRTGAVTDTQYF TRBV12-5 TRBD1 TRBJ2-3 few
TGTGCCAGCAGCCAAGACGGGGGACTTCAAGAGACCCAGTACTTC CASSQDGGLQETQYF TRBV3-1 . TRBJ2-5 .
TGTGCCAGCAGCCGCCAGGCAGGGACCCCTGTCACAGATACGCAGTATTTT CASSRQAGTPVTDTQYF TRBV7-2 . TRBJ2-3 few
TGTGCCATCAGTGCGGACAGGGTGGACTATGGCTACACCTTC CAISADRVDYGYTF TRBV10-3 TRBD1 TRBJ1-2 few
TGTGCCAGCAGGCCTACAGTCCTGAACACTGAAGCTTTCTTT CASRPTVLNTEAFF TRBV4-2 . TRBJ1-1 many
TGTGCCAGCAGCTTACGGGGTGAACCCTACGAGCAGTACTTC CASSLRGEPYEQYF TRBV7-6 . TRBJ2-7 many
TGTGCCAGCAGTTTAATCACCCTCACTGGGGACGAGCAGTACTTC CASSLITLTGDEQYF TRBV28 . TRBJ2-7 .
TGTGCCACCACCAAGGACAGGGGGCTTTATGGCTACACCTTC CATTKDRGLYGYTF TRBV15 TRBD1 TRBJ1-2 .
TGTGCCAGCAGTGAAGCGTTGGGGACAGGGGGGAACACCATATATTTT CASSEALGTGGNTIYF TRBV6-1 TRBD1 TRBJ1-3 .
TGTGCCAGCAGTTCCCATCCCCGGGGCACAGGGCAAGAGACCCAGTACTTC CASSSHPRGTGQETQYF TRBV28 . TRBJ2-5 .
TGCAGTGCCCGGATGGGGGTTCAAGAGACCCAGTACTTC CSARMGVQETQYF TRBV20-1 . TRBJ2-5 many
TGTGCCAGCCGAGAACAGGGTAGCACCGGGGAGCTGTTTTTT CASREQGSTGELFF TRBV10-3 . TRBJ2-2 few
TGCGCCAGCAGCTTGACTAGCGCACAAGAGACCCAGTACTTC CASSLTSAQETQYF TRBV5-1 TRBD2 TRBJ2-5 .
TGTGCCAGCAGATTCGGGGCGTTCTCCACGGATACGCAGTATTTT CASRFGAFSTDTQYF TRBV5-6 . TRBJ2-3 many
TGTGCCAGCGAAGGGGACAGGGGAAACCCGGGAGGGTTTACCCAGTACTTC CASEGDRGNPGGFTQYF TRBV7-9 TRBD1 TRBJ2-5 few
TGTGCCAGCAGCTTAGTGGATTTGGACGGACAAGAGACCCAGTACTTC CASSLVDLDGQETQYF TRBV11-3 . TRBJ2-5 .
TGTGCCAGCACCCACCAGGGCTTCGGAACAGATACGCAGTATTTT CASTHQGFGTDTQYF TRBV12-3/TRBV12-4 . TRBJ2-3 few
TGTGCCAGCAACCATGGTCCTAGCGGGGGGTCCTACAATGAGCAGTTCTTC CASNHGPSGGSYNEQFF TRBV9 TRBD2 TRBJ2-1 .
TGTGCCAGCAGCTTACTCTGGGGCTTGCAAGAGACCCAGTACTTC CASSLLWGLQETQYF TRBV7-2 . TRBJ2-5 few
TGTGCCAGCAGCGGAGGCGGCAGCCAGGGGAGGATCTATGGCTACACCTTC CASSGGGSQGRIYGYTF TRBV7-9 . TRBJ1-2 few
TGTGCCAGCAGCCCTCAGACAGGGGCCCACGAGCAGTACTTC CASSPQTGAHEQYF TRBV7-2 TRBD1 TRBJ2-7 few
TGTGCTAGCAGCCTAGGGTCCCCGGGTTCCACCGGGGAGCTGTTTTTT CASSLGSPGSTGELFF TRBV7-7 . TRBJ2-2 .
TGCAGCCTATCCCGAGGGGGGGTTGGGGAGCAGTTCTTC CSLSRGGVGEQFF TRBV29-1 . TRBJ2-1 .
TGTGCCAGCACCCACCGGGGGGAAAATGAAAAACTGTTTTTT CASTHRGENEKLFF TRBV6-1 . TRBJ1-4 .
TGTGCCAGTACCAGGACTAGCGGGGGGATTTCTGATGAGCAGTTCTTC CASTRTSGGISDEQFF TRBV19 TRBD2 TRBJ2-1 few
TGTGCCAGCAGTTACACCGGGGACAACTCTGGAAACACCATATATTTT CASSYTGDNSGNTIYF TRBV6-5 . TRBJ1-3 few
TGTGCCAGCAGCTCCCAACACAACACCGGGGAGCTGTTTTTT CASSSQHNTGELFF TRBV7-3 . TRBJ2-2 .
TGTGCCAGCAGCATGAGGCCGGGACAGGGCTACGAGCAGTACTTC CASSMRPGQGYEQYF TRBV7-9 TRBD1 TRBJ2-7 .
TGTGCCAGCAGCCGTGGGACAGGCGGGTTGCAGTTCTTC CASSRGTGGLQFF TRBV6-1 TRBD1 TRBJ2-1 few
TGTGCCAGCTCACCCCCCGGGGTAGCGCTCCCCTACAATGAGCAGTTCTTC CASSPPGVALPYNEQFF TRBV18 . TRBJ2-1 few